The clone carrying this T cell receptor beta chain has just one count. The antigen is not known. The data were produced by immunoSEQ multiplex PCR, yet TCRdb's version contains in-frame clones alone and is incomplete. This sample has fewer than 75,000 clones, with roughly four fifths found just once. This entry is derived from a study of memory CD4+ T cells and cytomegalovirus serostatus. Study-wide results and caveats: A US-trained random forest predicted CMV serostatus with median AUC around 0.9.

Single viable CD3+CD4+CD8-CD45RO+ cells were sorted as the memory CD4+ T cells. The germline V gene encodes CDR1 SGHNT and CDR2 YYREEE (reference sequence). The CDR3 runs 16 residues. Trimming removed 4 bases from V and 7 bases from J; junction bases left unmatched: 14. Specimen: memory CD4+ T cells from blood. This receptor was obtained from an adult in good health and CMV-seronegative. The genes are TRBV5-4 and TRBJ1-2, with 9 bases aligning to TRBD1. CDR3 nucleotides: TGTGCCAGCAGCGGGGATAAAGGGGGACAGGGACGTGGCTACACCTTC. Encoded protein: CASSGDKGGQGRGYTF.